The entry below describes one T cell receptor beta chain. This table comes from immunoSEQ multiplex PCR, and its TCRdb copy is limited to in-frame clones, with some not included. The data show approximately 98,000 clones, roughly 70% seen once. The germline gives CDR1 LNHDA, CDR2 SQIVND (reference sequence). J was trimmed by 8 bases and V by 5 bases; bases with no gene match: 8. The CDR3 runs 14 residues. These data originate in a study of blood T cell repertoires in COVID-19. The wider study: From T cells, B-cell-depleted T cells, or PBMCs came the material, which was cDNA or gDNA.

The receptor was derived from a woman aged 40-49 years with acute or convalescent COVID-19. The source material was peripheral blood. The V and J genes are TRBV19 and TRBJ2-4, with 8 bases that match TRBD1. The CDR3 bases are TGTGCCAGTAGTGCCTTACAGGGGGGATACATTCAGTACTTC. It is translated as CASSALQGGYIQYF.